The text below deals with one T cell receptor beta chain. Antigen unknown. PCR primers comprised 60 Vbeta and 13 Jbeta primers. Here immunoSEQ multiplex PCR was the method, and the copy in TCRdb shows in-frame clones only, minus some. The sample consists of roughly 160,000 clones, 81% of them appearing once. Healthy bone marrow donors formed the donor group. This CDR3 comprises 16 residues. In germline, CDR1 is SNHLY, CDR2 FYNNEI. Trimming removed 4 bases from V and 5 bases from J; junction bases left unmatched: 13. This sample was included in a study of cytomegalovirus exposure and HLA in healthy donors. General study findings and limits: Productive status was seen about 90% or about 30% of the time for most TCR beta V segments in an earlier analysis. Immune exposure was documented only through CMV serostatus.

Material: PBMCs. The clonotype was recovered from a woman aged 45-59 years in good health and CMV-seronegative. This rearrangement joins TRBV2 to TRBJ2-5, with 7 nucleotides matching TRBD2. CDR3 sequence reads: CASSGLEGGRLETQYF. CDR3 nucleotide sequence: TGTGCCAGCAGTGGCCTGGAGGGAGGGAGGCTGGAGACCCAGTACTTC.